This TCR beta chain was sequenced during a study of T-cell memory formation after mild COVID-19 (dated by TCRdb to the early 2020s). Looking at the study overall: Most TCR sequence clusters were specific to one of the two donors. In a couple of donors, T-cell clones that expanded and contracted after mild COVID-19 were tracked by sequencing TCRalpha and TCRbeta repertoires over time. Two young, previously healthy adult volunteers made up the cohort, one male and one female.

The sample was run on an Illumina NovaSeq 6000. TCRalpha and TCRbeta cDNA libraries were built by 5'RACE with constant-segment primers, adding sample barcodes and unique molecular identifiers. RNA was extracted from every sample with Trizol reagent. Library amplification was performed in two PCR steps, and a second sample barcode and Illumina TruSeq adapters were introduced in the second step. Sequencing of libraries was performed on an Illumina NovaSeq with 2 x 150 bp paired-end reads. Per the source publication's procedure: The reads were demultiplexed and collapsed into UMI-guided consensus sequences using migec v1.2.7. Using mixcr v2.1.11, UMI consensuses were aligned to TRA and TRB V and J templates and then assembled into clonotypes. A clonotype was counted as expanded or contracted only if both edgeR and NoisET called the change significant, with noise models trained on biological replicates. For edgeR calls, a false discovery rate-adjusted p below 0.01 and a log2 fold-change threshold of 1 were applied. As an exploratory analysis of dynamics, PCA with hierarchical clustering was applied to max-normalized trajectories of the 1000 most abundant clonotypes. Each responding clone was given a CD4 or CD8 phenotype based on the CD4+ and CD8+ repertoires, which had been sequenced separately. Using fastp trimming at Q25 and MiXCR clonotype assembly, TCRdb reanalyzed the public sequencing data and kept in-frame beta chains. Records with the same CDR3 protein are collapsed into one entry carrying the most frequent genes and DNA. These V and J calls originate from TCRdb's pipeline instead of the authors' own analysis. This sample comprises hundreds of thousands of distinct CDR3 sequences, roughly 13% of them detected only once. The top ten constitute 22% of the sample.

PBMCs were isolated by Ficoll-Paque density gradient centrifugation. Regarding this clonotype: Its antigen remains undetermined. No base quality values were provided; no much bigger clone lies one nucleotide off.

General study outcomes and caveats: Clones that contracted from day 15 to 85 showed balanced CD4/CD8 phenotypes, whereas a second wave of clones that expanded from day 15 to 37 leaned towards CD4+. Contracting CD4+ clones were located mainly in the CM and EM memory subsets, whereas CD8+ clones were found to be enriched in EMRA. Only a couple of mild cases were covered by the study, and larger cohorts that include severe cases with pre-infection samples were considered necessary. Some responding clones were detected in pre-infection memory, suggesting pre-existing cross-reactive memory T cells joined the SARS-CoV-2 response. Whether the second-wave clones peaking on day 37 were SARS-CoV-2 specific was not confirmed.

Trimming at the junction amounts to 7 bases on V and 6 bases on J, and the germline ends lie 17 bases apart. CDR1 is given as MNHEY and CDR2 as SVGAGI, both from the germline V gene. Counted from cysteine to phenylalanine, this CDR3 has 14 amino acids. The DNA shown is the 42-base CDR3, in frame from base 1. This sequence uses TRBV6-5 and TRBJ2-3, and possibly TRBD2, on 7 matching bases. This TCR came from a man aged 18 to 35 who had mild COVID-19 (a few samples of this study predate the infection). The sample titles of this study are shuffled in the database, so cell type and time point are left out; the donor was told from shared clones. The sequenced sample consisted of PBMCs or a T cell subset sorted from them (not recorded which). CDR3 reads: CASIIPGGADTQYF. The sequenced DNA: TGTGCCAGCATCATACCTGGGGGGGCGGATACGCAGTATTTT.